These T cell receptor beta chains were read from a single sample in a study of blood T cell repertoires in COVID-19. The protocol was immunoSEQ multiplex PCR, while the TCRdb copy is restricted to in-frame clones and leaves out a portion. The sample shows 230,000 or so clones, approximately 85% of them seen only once. Sequencing was carried out using PBMCs or T cells enriched from blood (not recorded which). These receptors all stem from a woman in her 50s who had been exposed to COVID-19. Both conserved end residues are part of each CDR3. The D gene is left open where the match is weak. Clone size appears in some rows only: once, few, many, or a class for an expanded clone.

clone_size d_call j_call v_call cdr3_aa cdr3_nt
. TRBD1 TRBJ1-5 TRBV19 CASSASDRWNQPQHF TGTGCCAGTAGTGCCTCGGACAGGTGGAATCAGCCCCAGCATTTT
. . TRBJ1-1 TRBV4-3 CASSQELTFLNTEAFF TGCGCCAGCAGCCAAGAACTAACTTTTCTGAACACTGAAGCTTTCTTT
. . TRBJ2-5 TRBV2 CASSDLVTHQETQYF TGTGCCAGCAGTGATCTCGTCACTCATCAAGAGACCCAGTACTTC
. . TRBJ1-2 TRBV18 CASSPAGSANYGYTF TGTGCCAGCTCACCAGCAGGGTCTGCTAACTATGGCTACACCTTC
once TRBD2 TRBJ2-7 TRBV11-2 CASRLLAGDTYEQYF TGTGCCAGCAGACTACTAGCGGGGGATACCTACGAGCAGTACTTC
. . TRBJ1-2 TRBV28 CASISDRFYGYTF TGTGCCAGCATCTCGGACAGATTCTATGGCTACACCTTC
. . TRBJ2-2 TRBV4-1 CASSRLTPVVRTGELFF TGCGCCAGCAGCCGACTTACTCCGGTTGTGCGCACCGGGGAGCTGTTTTTT
. . TRBJ1-1 TRBV11-2 CASSPPQGNTEAFF TGTGCCAGCAGCCCACCTCAGGGGAACACTGAAGCTTTCTTT
. . TRBJ1-6 TRBV19 CASSEALVRTPLHF TGTGCCTCCTCAGAGGCCCTGGTTAGAACACCCCTCCACTTT
. . TRBJ1-5 TRBV9 CASSRTPTDQPQHF TGTGCCAGCAGCCGGACACCCACGGATCAGCCCCAGCATTTT
. TRBD2 TRBJ2-3 TRBV7-2 CASSSGLAGSADTQYF TGTGCCAGCAGCTCCGGACTAGCGGGGAGCGCAGATACGCAGTATTTT
. . TRBJ1-3 TRBV28 CASMRGPGNTIYF TGTGCCAGCATGCGGGGCCCCGGAAACACCATATATTTT
. . TRBJ2-2 TRBV6-4 CASSSKGDTGELFF TGTGCCAGCAGTAGCAAGGGGGACACCGGGGAGCTGTTTTTT
. TRBD1 TRBJ1-2 TRBV10-3 CAISESRDRWKF TGTGCCATCAGTGAGTCACGGGACAGGTGGAAATTC
. . TRBJ1-5 TRBV7-8 CASSFDRNQPQHF TGTGCCAGCAGCTTTGACAGGAATCAGCCCCAGCATTTT
once . TRBJ1-1 TRBV4-3 CASSQDRWGWTEAFF TGCGCCAGCAGCCAAGACCGGTGGGGCTGGACTGAAGCTTTCTTT
. TRBD1 TRBJ2-3 TRBV4-1 CASSQDPVVRGPKTDTQYF TGCGCCAGCAGCCAAGATCCGGTCGTCAGGGGGCCTAAGACGGATACGCAGTATTTT
. TRBD2 TRBJ2-5 TRBV7-9 CASSPAGGETQYF TGTGCCAGCAGCCCGGCGGGGGGGGAGACCCAGTACTTC
once . TRBJ1-5 TRBV27 CASSFQGWDQPQHF TGTGCCAGCAGTTTTCAGGGATGGGATCAGCCCCAGCATTTT
. . TRBJ2-1 TRBV24-1 CATSDLGQDYNEQFF TGTGCCACCAGTGATTTGGGGCAAGATTACAATGAGCAGTTCTTC
. . TRBJ2-6 TRBV11-2 CASSFHSSGANVLTF TGTGCCAGCAGCTTTCACAGCTCTGGGGCCAACGTCCTGACTTTC
. . TRBJ2-1 TRBV9 CASSPRTTPYEQFF TGTGCCAGCAGCCCAAGGACAACCCCCTATGAGCAGTTCTTC
. . TRBJ1-5 TRBV15 CATSREGDQPQHF TGTGCCACCAGCAGAGAAGGGGATCAGCCCCAGCATTTT
. TRBD1 TRBJ1-2 TRBV15 CATSRPYGDRGPPAGYTF TGTGCCACCAGCAGACCTTATGGGGACAGGGGGCCCCCCGCTGGCTACACCTTC
. TRBD1 TRBJ1-2 TRBV30 CAGGTADNYGYTF TGTGCCGGCGGGACAGCCGATAACTATGGCTACACCTTC
. . TRBJ2-3 TRBV5-4 CASSLGGSYTDTQYF TGTGCCAGCAGCTTGGGCGGGTCATACACAGATACGCAGTATTTT
. . TRBJ1-3 TRBV3-1/TRBV3-2 CASSHRLGGGNTIYF TGTGCCAGCAGCCATCGGCTGGGGGGTGGAAACACCATATATTTT
. . TRBJ2-7 TRBV2 CASSEPLLSSYEQYF TGTGCCAGCAGTGAACCCCTTCTCAGCTCCTACGAGCAGTACTTC
. . TRBJ1-1 TRBV5-1 CASSSLFQQGRGTEAFF TGCGCCAGCAGCTCGTTATTCCAACAGGGCCGGGGCACTGAAGCTTTCTTT
. TRBD1 TRBJ1-1 TRBV7-4 CASSLRQQGAMNTEAFF TGTGCCAGCAGCTTGCGTCAACAGGGGGCTATGAACACTGAAGCTTTCTTT
once TRBD2 TRBJ2-5 TRBV5-1 CASSFGSGGQETQYF TGCGCCAGCAGCTTCGGTAGCGGGGGACAAGAGACCCAGTACTTC
. . TRBJ2-3 TRBV7-9 CAAGTSNTDTQYF TGTGCGGCCGGGACTTCTAACACAGATACGCAGTATTTT
few . TRBJ1-1 TRBV2 CASRGLDTEAFF TGTGCCAGCAGGGGACTGGACACTGAAGCTTTCTTT